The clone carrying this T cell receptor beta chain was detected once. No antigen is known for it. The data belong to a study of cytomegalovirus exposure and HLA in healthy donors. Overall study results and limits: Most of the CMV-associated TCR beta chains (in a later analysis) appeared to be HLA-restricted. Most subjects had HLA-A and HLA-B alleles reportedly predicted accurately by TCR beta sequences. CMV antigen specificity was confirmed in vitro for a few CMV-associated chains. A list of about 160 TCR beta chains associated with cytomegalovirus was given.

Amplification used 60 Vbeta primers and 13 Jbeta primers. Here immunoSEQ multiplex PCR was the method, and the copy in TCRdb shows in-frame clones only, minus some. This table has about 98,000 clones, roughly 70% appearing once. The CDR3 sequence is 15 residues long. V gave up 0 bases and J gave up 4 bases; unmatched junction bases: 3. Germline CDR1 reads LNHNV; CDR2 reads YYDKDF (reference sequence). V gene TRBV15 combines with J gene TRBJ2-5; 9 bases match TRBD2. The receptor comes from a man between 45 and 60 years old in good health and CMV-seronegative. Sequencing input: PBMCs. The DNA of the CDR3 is TGTGCCACCAGCAGAGAGCGGGGGGGCCCAGAGACCCAGTACTTC. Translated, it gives CATSRERGGPETQYF.